This T cell receptor (beta chain) appears in the sequencing data of a study of T-cell memory formation after mild COVID-19. Study results and limitations: CD4/CD8 balance held among clones contracting day 15 to 85, and later expanders leaned CD4+. CD8+ contracting clones occupied EMRA, while CD4+ ones occupied mainly CM and EM.

TCRdb re-analysed the 5' RACE reads in MiXCR, keeping a single row per CDR3 protein. This table holds about 440,000 distinct CDR3 sequences, roughly 20% found once. This clonotype was seen more than once but under ten times. Its target is not known. This clonotype originated in an adult woman who had mild COVID-19 (a few samples of this study predate the infection). Cell type and time point are not known. Sequencing used PBMCs or a T cell subset sorted from them (not recorded which).

The CDR3 loop is CASSFYSGTGTDTQYF. DNA of the CDR3: TGTGCCAGCAGCTTCTACTCAGGGACTGGCACAGATACGCAGTATTTT. This chain uses TRBV5-6 with TRBJ2-3, with D perhaps matching TRBD2 (6 bases). The V and J ends lost 2 bases and 1 base respectively, with 14 bases between them. Germline assignment: CDR1 SGHDT and CDR2 YYEEEE. CDR3 length: 16 amino acids.